Sequencing of this T cell receptor beta chain was carried out in a study of blood T cells in healthy people across ages. This clonotype was picked up one time. Sequence at one end of the junction differs from germline and may be a read error. Then a second PCR, running roughly 7 to 11 cycles, was carried out with a sample-barcoded 5' primer and a J-beta primer mix. TCRdb reanalysed the 5' RACE reads using MiXCR and keeps one entry per CDR3 protein. The repertoire consists of about 720,000 distinct CDR3 sequences, with 22% occurring once and the leading ten covering approximately 20%. Germline CDR1 DFQATT, CDR2 SNEGSKA (reference sequence). The CDR3 length is 11 residues.

This TCR came from a man in his sixties or seventies in good health. The chain carries TRBV20-1 and TRBJ2-5; D may be TRBD1 or TRBD2 (5 bases each). The sequenced sample consisted of blood. This CDR3 is CSAPLRDPRFF. The CDR3 DNA is TGCAGTGCTCCACTCCGGGACCCTCGGTTCTTC.